Given below is one T cell receptor (beta chain) in context. The antigen remains unidentified. The data originate from a study of OX40 agonist ivuxolimab in advanced cancers. About the study: Patients were treated with ivuxolimab, an agonistic anti-OX40 (CD134) antibody. Dose-escalation patients were diagnosed with hepatocellular carcinoma, melanoma, renal cell cancer or head and neck cancer. The study, taken as a whole, reports: There were, on average, more expanded clones in CD8+ T cells than in CD4+.

The V and J ends lost 0 bases and 6 bases, in that order; junction bases with no gene match: 4. The germline V gene has CDR1 SGDLS and CDR2 YYNGEE. The CDR3 covers 15 residues. Only in-frame clones appear in the TCRdb table, and some are missing; sequencing was by immunoSEQ multiplex PCR. The sample has about 35,000 clones; 65% to 85% are singletons. The chain couples TRBV9 to TRBJ2-1; 9 positions agree with TRBD2. Sequencing was performed on CD4+ or CD8+ T cells sorted from blood, taken in a trial of the OX40 agonist ivuxolimab. The receptor's source is an adult with an advanced solid tumor such as melanoma, head and neck, liver or kidney cancer. CDR3 nucleotide sequence: TGTGCCAGCAGCGTAGTAGCGGGAGCGGGCAATGAGCAGTTCTTC. It specifies CASSVVAGAGNEQFF.